The 21 T cell receptor beta chains listed next were all sequenced from one sample in a study of shared clonotypes between healthy human individuals. It was CD45RO-negative cells, positively selected for CCR7, that made up naive CD8 cells, with terminally differentiated effector memory CD45RA+ cells excluded. The table came from immunoSEQ multiplex PCR; TCRdb's copy has only in-frame clones and leaves some out. The sample records about 2,200,000 clones, about 92% being singletons. The source material was naive CD8+ T cells from PBMCs. Source of these receptors: a man between 18 and 29 years old in good health. Some clones in this sample may be carry-over from other donors' samples.

V usage is TRBV13 and J usage is TRBJ2-2; TRBD2 is a possible D gene (6 bases). The germline gives CDR1 PRHDT, CDR2 FYEKMQ (reference sequence). This CDR3 has 14 residues. V was clipped by 0 bases and J by 5 bases, with 7 bases between them. The CDR3, as DNA: TGTGCCAGCAGCTTAGGGGAGGGAACCGGGGAGCTGTTTTTT. Encoded protein: CASSLGEGTGELFF.

The genes are TRBV28 and TRBJ2-7; D call uncertain. The CDR3 is made up of 13 amino acids. V was trimmed by 6 bases and J by 3 bases, leaving 12 bases between them. CDR1 is MDHEN, CDR2 SYDVKM, per germline. CDR3 DNA sequence: TGTGCCAGCAGATCCATACTATTCTACGAGCAGTACTTC. Translating it yields CASRSILFYEQYF.

The chain combines TRBV6-6 with TRBJ2-4, with 8 bases that match TRBD2. The CDR3 sequence is 14 residues long. V lost 6 bases to trimming and J lost 9 bases; unmatched junction nucleotides: 10. Germline-derived CDR1 and CDR2 are MNHNY and SVGAGI (reference sequence). DNA of the CDR3: TGTGCCAGCAGCCCGGGACTAGAAGTACTCATTCAGTACTTC. It is translated as CASSPGLEVLIQYF.

The chain carries TRBV9 and TRBJ1-2; weak D call: TRBD1 (5 bases). Germline V gene lookup returns CDR1 SGDLS and CDR2 YYNGEE. The CDR3 consists of 18 residues. Trimming pared 3 bases from V and 4 bases from J, leaving 25 bases between. The CDR3 protein is CASSGWAIGLQATYGYTF. The DNA of the CDR3 is TGTGCCAGCAGCGGGTGGGCGATTGGGTTACAGGCCACCTATGGCTACACCTTC.

DNA of the CDR3: TGTGCCAGTGGTTGGGTTTTGGACGAGCAGTACTTC. This translates into CASGWVLDEQYF. The chain employs TRBV6-1 and TRBJ2-7, with unresolved D. Germline loops: CDR1 MNHNS, CDR2 SASEGT. V was trimmed by 9 bases and J by 5 bases, leaving 14 bases between them. This CDR3 region has 12 residues.

The rearrangement links TRBV13 to TRBJ2-3; D remains ambiguous. V lost 0 bases, J lost 5 bases, and 12 bases lay in between. The CDR3 sequence is 15 residues long. The germline V gene encodes CDR1 PRHDT and CDR2 FYEKMQ (reference sequence). The CDR3 sequence: CASSLGGPSGDTQYF. The CDR3 DNA follows: TGTGCCAGCAGCTTAGGAGGGCCAAGTGGAGATACGCAGTATTTT. The variable domain in full, with the rest retrieved from reference TRBV13 and TRBJ2-3, is AAGVIQSPRHLIKEKRETATLKCYPIPRHDTVYWYQQGPGQDPQFLISFYEKMQSDKGSIPDRFSAQQFSDYHSELNMSSLELGDSALYFCASSLGGPSGDTQYFGPGTRLTVL.

The chain links TRBV28 to TRBJ2-7, with TRBD2 matching 7 bases. Trimming at V came to 2 bases and at J to 3 bases, leaving 16 bases not matched to a gene. Germline-derived CDR1 and CDR2 are MDHEN and SYDVKM. This CDR3 has 18 amino acids. The chain's CDR3 is CASSLPTSLSREYYEQYF. The CDR3, as DNA: TGTGCCAGCAGTTTACCAACGTCCCTCTCGCGGGAGTACTACGAGCAGTACTTC.

The gene calls are TRBV10-2 and TRBJ2-1; perhaps TRBD1 as D (5 bases). Trimming stripped 0 bases from V and 7 bases from J, with 10 bases between. From germline, CDR1 is WSHSY and CDR2 SAAADI. CDR3 length: 14 amino acids. Here the CDR3 reads CASSESQGWNEQFF. The CDR3 coding sequence is TGCGCCAGCAGTGAGTCGCAGGGATGGAATGAGCAGTTCTTC.

V gene TRBV4-1 combines with J gene TRBJ2-5; 8 bases fit TRBD2. This CDR3 is 14 amino acids long. Looked up from germline, CDR1 is MGHRA and CDR2 is YSYEKL. The ends lost 4 bases at V and 2 bases at J; junction bases unmatched: 3. The CDR3: CASSLAGPQETQYF. In nucleotides, the CDR3 is TGCGCCAGCAGCCTAGCGGGACCTCAAGAGACCCAGTACTTC.

V gene TRBV19 combines with J gene TRBJ1-2; tentatively, D is TRBD1 (6 bases). Germline CDR1 reads LNHDA; CDR2 reads SQIVND (reference sequence). This CDR3 region has 15 residues. V was pared by 2 bases and J by 6 bases, with 16 bases between. CDR3: CASSIWAGDHHGYTF. CDR3 DNA sequence: TGTGCCAGTAGTATATGGGCAGGGGATCACCATGGCTACACCTTC. Combining the CDR3 with reference TRBV19 and TRBJ1-2 gives the whole variable domain DGGITQSPKYLFRKEGQNVTLSCEQNLNHDAMYWYRQDPGQGLRLIYYSQIVNDFQKGDIAEGYSVSREKKESFPLTVTSAQKNPTAFYLCASSIWAGDHHGYTFGSGTRLTVV.

In its sample, this clone was seen once. The CDR3 region is CASLAERETGELFF. The CDR3 nucleotides are TGTGCCTCCCTAGCGGAGAGGGAGACCGGGGAGCTGTTTTTT. The chain couples TRBV2 to TRBJ2-2; TRBD2 agrees at 7 bases. The CDR3 loop spans 14 amino acids. CDR1 SNHLY and CDR2 FYNNEI come from the germline V gene. V lost 11 bases and J lost 5; bases outside the gene matches: 11. Together with reference TRBV2 and TRBJ2-2, the CDR3 gives the full variable domain: EPEVTQTPSHQVTQMGQEVILRCVPISNHLYFYWYRQILGQKVEFLVSFYNNEISEKSEIFDDQFSVERPDGSNFTLKIRSTKLEDSAMYFCASLAERETGELFFGEGSRLTVL.

This chain joins TRBV19 and TRBJ2-2; tentatively, D is TRBD2 (5 bases). There are 11 residues in the CDR3. The germline V gene encodes CDR1 LNHDA and CDR2 SQIVND (reference sequence). Trimming shortened V by 9 bases and J by 6 bases, and 8 bases separated the two germline ends. The CDR3 DNA follows: TGTGCCAGCGAGCGGTCCGGGGAGCTGTTTTTT. This codes for CASERSGELFF.

The V and J genes are TRBV7-2 and TRBJ2-7; D is undetermined. This CDR3 contains 14 residues. V was clipped by 5 bases and J by 1 base, with 12 bases between them. Germline V CDR1 and CDR2: SGHTA, FQGNSA. CDR3 in DNA: TGTGCCAGCAGCCCTGGCCCGCTTTCCTACGAGCAGTACTTC. The encoded protein is CASSPGPLSYEQYF.

The chain has TRBV7-2 and TRBJ2-1; D is possibly TRBD1 (6 bases). The germline V gene encodes CDR1 SGHTA and CDR2 FQGNSA. Trimming left V 5 bases short and J 6 bases short, with 26 bases between. The CDR3 length is 18 residues. The CDR3, as DNA: TGTGCCAGCAGCCCCTCCCACGACAGGAGCCACCCTCTCAATGAGCAGTTCTTC. It encodes CASSPSHDRSHPLNEQFF. The variable domain in full, completed from reference TRBV7-2 and TRBJ2-1, reads GAGVSQSPSNKVTEKGKDVELRCDPISGHTALYWYRQSLGQGLEFLIYFQGNSAPDKSGLPSDRFSAERTGGSVSTLTIQRTQQEDSAVYLCASSPSHDRSHPLNEQFFGPGTRLTVL.

The chain has TRBV6-5 and TRBJ1-3; D remains unclear. From germline, CDR1 is MNHEY and CDR2 SVGAGI. The V and J ends lost 3 bases and 4 bases respectively, with 7 bases between them. The CDR3 runs to 13 residues. CDR3 region: CASSYDLGNTIYF. In nucleotides, the CDR3 is TGTGCCAGCAGTTATGATTTGGGAAACACCATATATTTT.

The rearrangement links TRBV6-5 to TRBJ1-3; unclear D gene. The CDR3 has 15 residues. Per germline, CDR1 MNHEY and CDR2 SVGAGI. Trimming stripped 6 bases from V and 2 bases from J, with 14 bases between. The CDR3, as DNA: TGTGCCAGCAGCCGCAATGAGGGTACTGGAAACACCATATATTTT. As protein: CASSRNEGTGNTIYF.

The V gene is TRBV4-2, the J gene TRBJ2-3, with D possibly TRBD1 on 5 matching bases. Germline assignment: CDR1 LGHNA and CDR2 YNFKEQ. V was trimmed by 1 base and J by 4 bases, leaving 12 bases between them. The CDR3 is 15 residues long. For the CDR3, the DNA is TGTGCCAGCAGCCAAGGCCAGGGAATGGCAGATACGCAGTATTTT. Translating gives CASSQGQGMADTQYF.

As to this clone: The sample carries other DNA sequences with the same CDR3. The rearrangement joins TRBV19 to TRBJ1-1, with 8 bases that match TRBD1. The V segment lost 3 bases and the J segment 5 bases; nucleotides outside the gene matches: 5. Germline-derived CDR1 and CDR2 are LNHDA and SQIVND (reference sequence). The CDR3 is 14 residues long. CDR3 in DNA: TGTGCCAGTAGTATCGGACAGGGAAGGACTGAAGCTTTCTTT. It is translated as CASSIGQGRTEAFF.

A single count supports this clone. The chain is built from TRBV27 and TRBJ2-2, with 7 positions matching TRBD1. CDR1 is MNHEY and CDR2 is SMNVEV in the germline V gene (reference sequence). This CDR3 has 14 amino acids. Trimming cost V 7 bases and J 5 bases; bases outside gene matches: 7. The CDR3 loop is CASTDREGTGELFF. DNA of the CDR3: TGTGCCAGCACCGACAGGGAAGGGACCGGGGAGCTGTTTTTT.

The J gene is TRBJ2-2, the V gene TRBV7-8, with 9 bases aligning to TRBD2. V trimming: 5 bases; J trimming: 2 bases; junction bases outside the gene matches: 9. CDR3 length: 17 residues. Germline V gene data show CDR1 as SGHVS and CDR2 as FQNEAQ. The CDR3 DNA reads TGTGCCAGCAGCCGCCCGGCAGCGGGAGGCAACACCGGGGAGCTGTTTTTT. Its translation: CASSRPAAGGNTGELFF.

With regard to this clone: Other DNA sequences from this sample encode an identical CDR3 as well. V is TRBV6-1 and J is TRBJ2-1; the D is unclear. Germline V gene sequence: CDR1 MNHNS, CDR2 SASEGT. V was shortened by 1 base and J by 4 bases, with 11 bases between the two germline ends. This CDR3 comprises 15 residues. The CDR3 coding sequence is TGTGCCAGCAGTGAAGAGACCTACTCTTACAATGAGCAGTTCTTC. Translation: CASSEETYSYNEQFF.